This is a list of T cell receptor beta chains from one sample in a study of T cells after posttransplantation cyclophosphamide. TCRdb's table, derived via immunoSEQ multiplex PCR, lists solely in-frame clones and lacks some. The sample contains about 36,000 clones, about 77% of which appear only once. Sequencing was performed on CD4+ T cells sorted from blood, taken around 2,000 days after a stem cell transplant with posttransplant cyclophosphamide. These receptors were taken from a female patient aged 40 to 55 who received an allogeneic stem cell transplant from a related donor, was CMV-positive, and had no GVHD. T cells may partly derive from the graft donor. Both conserved end residues are part of each CDR3. A D gene is named only where the DNA matches it firmly. Clone sizes are given selectively: once, few, many, or a class where the clone is expanded.

j_call v_call clone_size d_call cdr3_aa cdr3_nt
TRBJ2-7 TRBV7-9 NA TRBD1 CASSEGRQGAREQYF TGTGCCAGCAGCGAAGGTCGACAGGGGGCTCGGGAGCAGTACTTC
TRBJ1-1 TRBV6-6 few NA CAISQGENTEAFF TGTGCCATCTCTCAGGGCGAGAACACTGAAGCTTTCTTT
TRBJ2-1 TRBV5-7 NA TRBD2 CASSSKLAGGPAEDNEQFF TGTGCCAGCAGCTCTAAACTAGCGGGGGGGCCTGCGGAAGACAATGAGCAGTTCTTC
TRBJ2-5 TRBV19 NA TRBD2 CASSLGTSPETQYF TGTGCCAGTAGTCTGGGGACTAGCCCAGAGACCCAGTACTTC
TRBJ2-7 TRBV28 NA TRBD2 CASTREGLALREQYF TGTGCCAGCACCCGAGAAGGACTAGCCCTCCGGGAGCAGTACTTC
TRBJ2-5 TRBV9 NA NA CASSVDPRGGGSETQYF TGTGCCAGCAGCGTAGACCCCCGAGGAGGGGGCTCTGAGACCCAGTACTTC
TRBJ1-2 TRBV6-1 few NA CASSGEAGIYGYTF TGTGCCAGCAGTGGCGAGGCGGGGATCTATGGCTACACCTTC
TRBJ2-2 TRBV7-2 few NA CASSSSIGTGELFF TGTGCCAGCAGCAGTAGTATCGGCACCGGGGAGCTGTTTTTT
TRBJ1-5 TRBV5-4 NA NA CASSFGGGGGNQPQHF TGTGCCAGCAGCTTTGGGGGGGGCGGAGGCAATCAGCCCCAGCATTTT
TRBJ1-2 TRBV19 NA NA CASRTDNYGYTF TGTGCCAGTAGAACAGACAACTATGGCTACACCTTC
TRBJ2-7 TRBV2 NA NA CASSGLASGSEQYF TGTGCCAGCAGTGGTCTAGCGAGCGGATCCGAGCAGTACTTC
TRBJ1-2 TRBV9 NA TRBD1 CASSEMTGPEGYTF TGTGCCAGCAGCGAGATGACAGGGCCGGAGGGCTACACCTTC
TRBJ2-7 TRBV19 NA TRBD1 CASSIGPGQGSYEQYF TGTGCCAGTAGTATAGGGCCGGGACAGGGATCCTACGAGCAGTACTTC
TRBJ1-1 TRBV14 NA TRBD1 CASSQEAWRTGRDTEAFF TGTGCCAGCAGCCAAGAAGCTTGGCGGACAGGGAGGGACACTGAAGCTTTCTTT
TRBJ1-1 TRBV5-1 NA TRBD1 CASSSRGPGTEAFF TGCGCCAGCAGCTCCAGGGGGCCGGGCACTGAAGCTTTCTTT
TRBJ2-4 TRBV13 NA TRBD2 CASSLKLARTSSGIQYF TGTGCCAGCAGCTTAAAATTGGCTCGGACTAGCTCTGGAATTCAGTACTTC
TRBJ1-4 TRBV7-6 once NA CASSLNPPGQSSNEKLFF TGTGCCAGCAGCTTAAACCCGCCCGGACAGAGCTCTAATGAAAAACTGTTTTTT
TRBJ2-1 TRBV6-5 NA TRBD2 CASSPGTRIAEQFF TGTGCCAGCAGTCCCGGGACTAGAATCGCTGAGCAGTTCTTC
TRBJ1-1 TRBV5-5 NA NA CASSPPLAEAFF TGTGCCAGCAGCCCTCCTTTAGCTGAAGCTTTCTTT
TRBJ2-5 TRBV7-2 NA TRBD2 CASSIGLAGGETQYF TGTGCCAGCAGCATCGGACTAGCGGGGGGGGAGACCCAGTACTTC
TRBJ2-1 TRBV7-3 NA TRBD1 CASSSSGTGYNEQFF TGTGCCAGCAGCTCTTCCGGGACAGGCTACAATGAGCAGTTCTTC
TRBJ2-2 TRBV19 NA NA CASSKQGTGSGELFF TGTGCCAGTAGTAAACAGGGAACCGGTTCCGGGGAGCTGTTTTTT
TRBJ1-2 TRBV29-1 NA NA CSVEYSGGYTF TGCAGCGTTGAATACTCCGGTGGCTACACCTTC
TRBJ2-7 TRBV7-8 NA TRBD1 CASSLNRGYEQYF TGTGCCAGCAGCTTAAACAGGGGGTACGAGCAGTACTTC
TRBJ2-1 TRBV5-1 NA TRBD2 CASRTPGLAGPSSYNEQFF TGCGCCAGCAGGACCCCGGGACTAGCGGGACCAAGCTCCTACAATGAGCAGTTCTTC
TRBJ2-5 TRBV18 NA TRBD2 CASSPGLAGMETQYF TGTGCCAGCTCACCAGGGCTAGCGGGGATGGAGACCCAGTACTTC
TRBJ2-3 TRBV19 NA TRBD2 CASSEIAGTQYF TGTGCCAGTAGCGAGATAGCGGGTACGCAGTATTTT
TRBJ2-7 TRBV6-6 NA NA CASSSTGTNIYEQYF TGTGCCAGCAGTTCCACCGGGACAAATATTTACGAGCAGTACTTC
TRBJ2-2 TRBV9 NA NA CASSPTGTPNTGELFF TGTGCCAGCAGCCCAACCGGGACACCGAACACCGGGGAGCTGTTTTTT
TRBJ2-3 TRBV7-9 NA NA CASSLDKPEDTQYF TGTGCCAGCAGCCTTGACAAACCCGAAGATACGCAGTATTTT
TRBJ2-3 TRBV11-3 few TRBD1 CASSPRQGATDTQYF TGTGCCAGCAGCCCACGGCAGGGGGCCACAGATACGCAGTATTTT
TRBJ1-2 TRBV5-1 NA TRBD1 CASSLTGGRNYGYTF TGCGCCAGCAGCTTGACAGGGGGCCGGAACTATGGCTACACCTTC
TRBJ1-1 TRBV4-1 NA NA CASSPQDTGTEAFF TGCGCCAGCAGCCCTCAGGACACCGGCACTGAAGCTTTCTTT
TRBJ1-1 TRBV7-2 NA NA CASSLMAGVEAFF TGTGCCAGCAGCTTAATGGCAGGGGTTGAAGCTTTCTTT
TRBJ1-1 TRBV6-6 few NA CASSSQGGQNTEAFF TGTGCCAGCAGCTCCCAGGGTGGGCAGAACACTGAAGCTTTCTTT
TRBJ1-5 TRBV2 medium-sized NA CASSGTGLGNQPQHF TGTGCCAGCAGTGGAACAGGCCTGGGCAATCAGCCCCAGCATTTT
TRBJ2-7 TRBV15 NA TRBD2 CATSRGGGGHYYEQYF TGTGCCACCAGCAGAGGGGGCGGGGGGCACTACTACGAGCAGTACTTC
TRBJ2-7 TRBV28 NA TRBD1 CASRVTTGASASSYEQYF TGTGCCAGCCGGGTTACGACAGGGGCCAGCGCCTCATCCTACGAGCAGTACTTC
TRBJ1-1 TRBV4-1 few NA CASSHIDRLNTEAFF TGCGCCAGCAGCCATATCGACAGGTTGAACACTGAAGCTTTCTTT
TRBJ1-2 TRBV5-4 once NA CASRSIRGIYGYTF TGTGCCAGCAGGTCTATACGGGGAATCTATGGCTACACCTTC
TRBJ1-6 TRBV4-3 NA NA CASSQGAGNSPLHF TGCGCCAGCAGCCAAGGGGCAGGCAATTCACCCCTCCACTTT
TRBJ1-1 TRBV11-3 NA TRBD1 CASSWDRASEAFF TGTGCCAGCAGCTGGGACAGGGCGAGTGAAGCTTTCTTT
TRBJ2-4 TRBV9 once NA CASSVAPGWGNIQYF TGTGCCAGCAGCGTAGCTCCAGGGTGGGGAAACATTCAGTACTTC
TRBJ1-6 TRBV5-6 NA NA CASSLARGSKNGYSPLHF TGTGCCAGCAGCTTGGCCCGCGGGAGTAAAAATGGGTATTCACCCCTCCACTTT